This TCR beta chain derives from a study of long-term antiretroviral therapy in people with HIV. With V trimmed by 5 bases and J by 6 bases, 4 bases remained unmatched. In germline, CDR1 is LNHDA, CDR2 SQIVND (reference sequence). The CDR3 length is 14 residues. Survey level was the resolution at which the v3.0 immunoSEQ assay ran. Some clones are missing from TCRdb's copy, which holds only in-frame ones; the method was immunoSEQ multiplex PCR. This table has 19,000 or so clones, roughly 80% appearing once. The rearrangement joins TRBV19 to TRBJ2-2; 9 nucleotides match TRBD1. The sample in question was unsorted PBMCs, obtained 0.9 years after starting antiretroviral therapy. This clonotype was sampled from a man between 18 and 29 years old with HIV. The CDR3 DNA is TGTGCCAGTAGTGACCGACAGGGGGCCGGGGAGCTGTTTTTT. Translated: CASSDRQGAGELFF.